This T cell receptor (beta chain) was sequenced in a study of T cells in Graves' hyperthyroidism and ophthalmopathy. Amplification targeted TCR beta CDR3 regions from RNA transcripts. A first-round RT-PCR of the TCR CDR3 used the HTBI primer set. TCRdb re-derived calls from the multiplex PCR reads in MiXCR, one entry per CDR3 protein. In the table there are fewer than 650,000 distinct CDR3 sequences, over 35% of which are singletons. Exclusion followed for patients with uncontrolled infection, other autoimmune disease, pregnancy or lactation. Germline values: CDR1 SGHTA, CDR2 FQGNSA. This CDR3 contains 11 residues. The V segment lost 3 bases and the J segment 12 bases; nucleotides outside the gene matches: 5.

This chain links TRBV7-2 with TRBJ2-7, with 7 bases aligning to TRBD1. Sequencing input: peripheral blood or thyroid tissue (not recorded which). The sequence derives from an adult woman with Graves' disease, either hyperthyroidism or ophthalmopathy (not recorded which). The CDR3 region is CASSLTGSVYF. For the CDR3, the DNA is TGTGCCAGCAGCTTGACAGGGTCGGTGTACTTC.